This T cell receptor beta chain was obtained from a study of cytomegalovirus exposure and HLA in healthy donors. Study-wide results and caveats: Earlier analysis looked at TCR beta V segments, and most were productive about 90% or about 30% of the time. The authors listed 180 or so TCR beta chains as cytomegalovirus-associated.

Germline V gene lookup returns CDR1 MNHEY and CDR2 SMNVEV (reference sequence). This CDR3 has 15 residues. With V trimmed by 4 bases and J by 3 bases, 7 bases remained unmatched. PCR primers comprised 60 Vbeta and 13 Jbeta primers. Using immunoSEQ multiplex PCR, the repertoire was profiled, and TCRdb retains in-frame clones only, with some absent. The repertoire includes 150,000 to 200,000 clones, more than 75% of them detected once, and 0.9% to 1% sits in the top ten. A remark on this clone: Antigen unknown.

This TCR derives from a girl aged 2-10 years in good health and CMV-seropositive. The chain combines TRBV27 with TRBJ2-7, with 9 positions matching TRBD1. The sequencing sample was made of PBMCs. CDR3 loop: CASSSPGQGHYEQYF. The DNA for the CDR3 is TGTGCCAGCAGTTCACCTGGACAGGGGCACTACGAGCAGTACTTC.